The 27 T cell receptor beta chains given below trace back to one sample, sequenced in a study of T cell responses to AZD1222 COVID-19 vaccine. The table came from immunoSEQ multiplex PCR; TCRdb's copy has only in-frame clones and leaves some out. The repertoire holds some 140,000 clones, more than 85% seen once, with approximately 2% in the top ten. The material sequenced was peripheral blood, taken 28 days after the second AZD1222 dose. These receptors were obtained from an adult who received the AZD1222 COVID-19 vaccine.

J is TRBJ1-6 and V is TRBV3-1 (or the pseudogene TRBV3-2), with D tentatively TRBD1 (5 bases). Per the germline V gene, CDR1 is LGHDT and CDR2 is YNNKEL (reference sequence). The CDR3 is 13 residues long. Trimming took 1 base from V and 9 from J, leaving 7 bases between them. Written as DNA, the CDR3 is TGTGCCAGCAGCCAAGTGGGGGTTTCACCCCTCCACTTT. It is translated as CASSQVGVSPLHF.

The count of this clone is one. V usage is TRBV27 and J usage is TRBJ1-2; unclear D gene. Germline-derived CDR1 and CDR2 are MNHEY and SMNVEV (reference sequence). This CDR3 contains 15 residues. V lost 0 bases, J lost 0 bases, and 8 bases lay in between. In DNA form, the CDR3 reads TGTGCCAGCAGTTTATCGATGCTATCTAACTATGGCTACACCTTC. Translation: CASSLSMLSNYGYTF.

The rearrangement uses TRBV5-1 and TRBJ2-5; 8 bases agree with TRBD1. This CDR3 is built from 15 residues. V lost 2 bases, J lost 5 bases, and 8 bases stayed unmatched. Germline CDR1 SGHRS, CDR2 YFSETQ. This CDR3 is CASSLAPGGSETQYF. In DNA, the CDR3 is TGCGCCAGCAGCTTAGCTCCAGGGGGCTCTGAGACCCAGTACTTC. Variable domain in full (rest from reference TRBV5-1 and TRBJ2-5): KAGVTQTPRYLIKTRGQQVTLSCSPISGHRSVSWYQQTPGQGLQFLFEYFSETQRNKGNFPGRFSGRQFSNSRSEMNVSTLELGDSALYLCASSLAPGGSETQYFGPGTRLLVL.

This chain's CDR3 is CASSSRQRSITQPQHF. The CDR3 nucleotides are TGTGCCAGTAGTTCCCGACAGAGGTCCATAACTCAGCCCCAGCATTTT. The chain carries TRBV19 and TRBJ1-5, with D tentatively TRBD1 (5 bases). The CDR3 covers 16 residues. Germline assignment: CDR1 LNHDA and CDR2 SQIVND (reference sequence). The V end lost 5 bases, the J end lost 6 bases, and 20 bases lay between the germline ends. The variable domain in full, completed from reference TRBV19 and TRBJ1-5, reads DGGITQSPKYLFRKEGQNVTLSCEQNLNHDAMYWYRQDPGQGLRLIYYSQIVNDFQKGDIAEGYSVSREKKESFPLTVTSAQKNPTAFYLCASSSRQRSITQPQHFGDGTRLSIL.

The rearrangement joins TRBV13 to TRBJ1-1; a possible D gene is TRBD1 (5 bases). The germline V and J ends were trimmed by 5 bases and 2 bases, with 6 bases remaining between them. CDR3 size: 12 residues. CDR1 PRHDT and CDR2 FYEKMQ come from the germline V gene (reference sequence). The CDR3, as DNA: TGTGCCAGCAGCAGGACAAACACTGAAGCTTTCTTT. Translation gives CASSRTNTEAFF.

The chain uses TRBV9 and TRBJ1-2; 8 nucleotides agree with TRBD1. The CDR3 totals 15 residues. Germline V CDR1 and CDR2: SGDLS, YYNGEE. Trimming removed 2 bases from V and 4 bases from J; junction bases left unmatched: 7. CDR3 in amino acids: CASSVNRDRIYGYTF. The CDR3 DNA sequence: TGTGCCAGCAGCGTCAACCGGGACAGGATCTATGGCTACACCTTC.

The chain employs TRBV7-3 and TRBJ2-1, with unresolved D. Germline CDR1 reads SGHTA; CDR2 reads FQGTGA. This CDR3 has 14 amino acids. With 2 bases removed from V and 6 bases from J, the gap between germline ends came to 11 bases. The CDR3 protein is CASSLGQRGNEQFF. The CDR3 bases are TGTGCCAGCAGCTTAGGCCAACGTGGCAATGAGCAGTTCTTC.

This clone has only one observation. V usage is TRBV5-6 and J usage is TRBJ2-3; D is possibly TRBD2 (6 bases). Germline assignment: CDR1 SGHDT and CDR2 YYEEEE. The CDR3 has 14 amino acids. Trimming took off 5 bases at V and 2 bases at J, with 12 bases between the two ends. CDR3 coding DNA: TGTGCCAGCAGGGAGGGGCCTCACACAGATACGCAGTATTTT. This encodes CASREGPHTDTQYF. The full variable domain, in which reference TRBV5-6 and TRBJ2-3 provide the parts outside the CDR3, is DAGVTQSPTHLIKTRGQQVTLRCSPKSGHDTVSWYQQALGQGPQFIFQYYEEEERQRGNFPDRFSGHQFPNYSSELNVNALLLGDSALYLCASREGPHTDTQYFGPGTRLTVL.

The V and J genes are TRBV7-3 and TRBJ2-3; 10 bases are a match to TRBD2. The CDR3 is 17 residues long. CDR1 SGHTA and CDR2 FQGTGA come from the germline V gene. Unmatched junction bases numbered 11, after V lost 1 base and J lost 7 bases. The CDR3 region is CASSLKPRLAGEYTQYF. In DNA form, the CDR3 reads TGTGCCAGCAGCTTAAAACCACGGCTAGCGGGAGAGTATACGCAGTATTTT.

V gene TRBV27 combines with J gene TRBJ1-6; TRBD1 agrees at 8 bases. Per germline, CDR1 MNHEY and CDR2 SMNVEV (reference sequence). The CDR3 is made up of 15 amino acids. V was clipped by 6 bases and J by 9 bases; unmatched bases: 10. In DNA, the CDR3 is TGTGCCAGCAGCGACCAGGGGGCTAAGGTTTCACCCCTCCACTTT. This sequence encodes CASSDQGAKVSPLHF.

This clone was detected many times. In DNA form, the CDR3 reads TGTGCCAGCAGGCCGACAGGGCCCAGAGCTTTCTTT. Its translation: CASRPTGPRAFF. The rearrangement links TRBV7-9 to TRBJ1-1; 7 bases are shared with TRBD1. The J segment lost 10 bases and the V segment lost 6 bases, leaving 8 bases of the junction unmatched. CDR1 is SEHNR and CDR2 is FQNEAQ in the germline V gene (reference sequence). This CDR3 has 12 amino acids.

This clone has a single count. This rearrangement joins TRBV11-2 to TRBJ1-4; 7 bases fit TRBD1. V lost 2 bases, J lost 5 bases, and 8 bases stayed unmatched. Germline V gene data show CDR1 as SGHAT and CDR2 as FQNNGV. The CDR3 covers 16 residues. CDR3 nucleotide sequence: TGTGCCAGCAGCTTAAACCCGACAGGGCCAAATGAAAAACTGTTTTTT. As protein: CASSLNPTGPNEKLFF.

The chain combines TRBV19 with TRBJ2-3, with 7 bases lining up with TRBD1. The CDR3 runs 13 residues. CDR1 and CDR2 from the germline V gene are LNHDA and SQIVND (reference sequence). The junction had 6 bases not matched to a gene; V was cut back by 7 bases and J by 5 bases. The CDR3 sequence: CASTGTARDTQYF. DNA for the CDR3: TGTGCCAGTACCGGGACAGCGAGAGATACGCAGTATTTT. The variable domain in full, with the rest retrieved from reference TRBV19 and TRBJ2-3, is DGGITQSPKYLFRKEGQNVTLSCEQNLNHDAMYWYRQDPGQGLRLIYYSQIVNDFQKGDIAEGYSVSREKKESFPLTVTSAQKNPTAFYLCASTGTARDTQYFGPGTRLTVL.

V usage is TRBV24-1 and J usage is TRBJ2-4; 10 nucleotides align to TRBD1. The CDR3 consists of 15 residues. V lost 2 bases and J lost 7; bases outside the gene matches: 4. CDR1 KGHDR and CDR2 SFDVKD come from the germline V gene. The CDR3 protein is CATSDSADRGNIQYF. CDR3 in DNA: TGTGCCACCAGTGATTCCGCGGACAGGGGGAACATTCAGTACTTC.

The chain employs TRBV2 and TRBJ1-2, with D tentatively TRBD1 (5 bases). V shed 2 bases and J shed 8 bases, with 15 bases lying between them. Germline values: CDR1 SNHLY, CDR2 FYNNEI. There are 14 residues in the CDR3. The CDR3, as DNA: TGTGCCAGCAGTGAAAGCGGGGTCTGGGGCGGCTACACCTTC. Protein sequence: CASSESGVWGGYTF. Drawing the rest from reference TRBV2 and TRBJ1-2, the complete variable domain is EPEVTQTPSHQVTQMGQEVILRCVPISNHLYFYWYRQILGQKVEFLVSFYNNEISEKSEIFDDQFSVERPDGSNFTLKIRSTKLEDSAMYFCASSESGVWGGYTFGSGTRLTVV.

This rearrangement joins TRBV6-5 to TRBJ1-1; maybe TRBD1 (6 bases). Germline loops: CDR1 MNHEY, CDR2 SVGAGI. V was trimmed by 0 bases and J by 4 bases, leaving 12 bases between them. The CDR3 is 15 residues long. The CDR3 here is CASSYSWGASTEAFF. The CDR3 nucleotides are TGTGCCAGCAGTTACTCGTGGGGGGCTAGCACTGAAGCTTTCTTT.

V gene TRBV3-1 (or the pseudogene TRBV3-2) combines with J gene TRBJ1-4; a weak D match, TRBD1 (6 bases). The CDR3 is 17 residues long. CDR1 and CDR2 from the germline V gene are LGHDT and YNNKEL (reference sequence). The germline V and J ends were trimmed by 1 base and 7 bases, with 19 bases remaining between them. The CDR3 DNA sequence: TGTGCCAGCAGCCAAGCCAACCAGGGGAGGGGAGGTGAAAAACTGTTTTTT. Residues: CASSQANQGRGGEKLFF.

The genes are TRBV24-1 and TRBJ2-2; perhaps TRBD2 as D (6 bases). The CDR3 totals 14 residues. V was pared by 3 bases and J by 6 bases, with 10 bases between. Germline CDR1 reads KGHDR; CDR2 reads SFDVKD. For the CDR3, the DNA is TGTGCCACCAGTGATCCGGGGGTAGCCGGGGAGCTGTTTTTT. Translated: CATSDPGVAGELFF.

A remark on this clone: This sample also contains other DNA sequences that code for the same CDR3. The V call is TRBV9, the J call TRBJ1-1; D gene ambiguous. Germline CDR1 is SGDLS and CDR2 is YYNGEE. V lost 1 base and J lost 0, with 10 bases in between. This CDR3 has 15 amino acids. The CDR3 loop reads CASSVTGTLNTEAFF. CDR3 bases: TGTGCCAGCAGCGTAACGGGCACCCTGAACACTGAAGCTTTCTTT.

This sequence joins TRBV2 and TRBJ2-2, with D unresolved. The CDR3 is made up of 12 amino acids. The germline gives CDR1 SNHLY, CDR2 FYNNEI. The ends were cut back, 8 bases at V and 7 bases at J, with 11 bases in the middle. The CDR3 coding sequence is TGTGCCAGCCGGGCTAGTCTCGGGGAGCTGTTTTTT. This sequence encodes CASRASLGELFF. The variable domain in full, with the rest retrieved from reference TRBV2 and TRBJ2-2, is EPEVTQTPSHQVTQMGQEVILRCVPISNHLYFYWYRQILGQKVEFLVSFYNNEISEKSEIFDDQFSVERPDGSNFTLKIRSTKLEDSAMYFCASRASLGELFFGEGSRLTVL.

The count of this clone is one. In DNA form, the CDR3 reads TGTGCCAGCAGTTTGTGGGGGTCTGGAAACACCATATATTTT. Translating gives CASSLWGSGNTIYF. The chain recombines TRBV28 with TRBJ1-3, with D possibly being TRBD1 (5 bases). CDR3 length: 14 amino acids. The V and J ends lost 3 bases and 1 base respectively, with 7 bases between them. The germline V gene has CDR1 MDHEN and CDR2 SYDVKM.

The chain links TRBV10-3 to TRBJ1-1; the D gene is possibly TRBD1 (6 bases). Germline values: CDR1 ENHRY, CDR2 SYGVKD. V shed 6 bases and J shed 1 base, with 9 bases lying between them. This CDR3 region has 13 residues. The CDR3 nucleotides read TGTGCCATCAGCCTGACAGGGAACACTGAAGCTTTCTTT. Translation gives CAISLTGNTEAFF.

This chain uses TRBV10-1 with TRBJ2-3; 7 positions agree with TRBD2. CDR1 WNHNN and CDR2 SYGVQD come from the germline V gene (reference sequence). The V gene end was trimmed by 3 bases and the J gene end by 0 bases; junction bases not matched to a gene: 3. The CDR3 is 15 residues long. CDR3 amino acids: CASSDPGGSTDTQYF. Here the CDR3 DNA reads TGCGCCAGCAGTGACCCGGGGGGAAGCACAGATACGCAGTATTTT.

The chain has TRBV2 and TRBJ2-1, with D perhaps matching TRBD1 or TRBD2 (5 bases each). CDR3 size: 15 residues. In germline, CDR1 is SNHLY, CDR2 FYNNEI. Deletions cut 3 bases from V and 2 bases from J, with 11 bases between. CDR3 loop: CASSEGQGAYNEQFF. The CDR3 coding sequence is TGTGCCAGCAGTGAGGGTCAGGGAGCCTACAATGAGCAGTTCTTC.

V usage is TRBV19 and J usage is TRBJ1-5; 9 bases agree with TRBD1. Germline V gene data show CDR1 as LNHDA and CDR2 as SQIVND (reference sequence). CDR3 length equals 12 residues. Losses at the gene ends were 6 bases for V and 10 bases for J; bases not matched to a gene: 4. The CDR3 region is CASSRTGAPQHF. The CDR3 DNA reads as TGTGCCAGTAGCCGGACAGGGGCACCCCAGCATTTT.

The chain combines TRBV3-1 (or the pseudogene TRBV3-2) with TRBJ2-7; 9 bases are a match to TRBD2. The CDR3 sequence is 14 residues long. The germline V gene has CDR1 LGHDT and CDR2 YNNKEL (reference sequence). The V segment lost 3 bases and the J segment 6 bases; nucleotides outside the gene matches: 6. The CDR3 sequence: CASSQAGGLAEQYF. The CDR3 DNA sequence: TGTGCCAGCAGCCAGGCGGGGGGGCTCGCCGAGCAGTACTTC.

The chain combines TRBV11-2 with TRBJ2-7; D is uncertain. The CDR3 extends over 15 amino acids. Trimming cost V 1 base and J 2 bases, with 12 bases left between them. The germline CDR1 and CDR2 sequences are SGHAT and FQNNGV. The CDR3 sequence is CASSLGRAAAYEQYF. The CDR3 DNA follows: TGTGCCAGCAGCTTAGGTAGGGCAGCTGCCTACGAGCAGTACTTC.